This TCR beta chain is from a study of cytomegalovirus exposure and HLA in healthy donors. Study as a whole: Across about 400 genotyped donors, 81% landed in the Caucasian-associated ancestry cluster.

Study observations and caveats: It was fewer than 200 TCR beta chains that were listed as cytomegalovirus-associated. In a later analysis, specific HLA alleles were associated with around 17,000 TCR beta sequences at a 0.05 false discovery rate.

This CDR3 region has 14 residues. Germline trimming cut 5 bases from V and 6 bases from J; bases unmatched to any gene: 6. CDR1 and CDR2 (germline): MDHEN, SYDVKM. Researchers ran the PCR with 60 Vbeta and 13 Jbeta primers. Profiled with immunoSEQ multiplex PCR; TCRdb holds only in-frame clones, not every one. There are roughly 100,000 clones in the sample; roughly 82% occur only once, and 1.5% to 2% lies in the top ten. This clone is judged medium-sized. Its antigen is not known. Sequencing was done on a sample of PBMCs. The rearrangement uses TRBV28 and TRBJ2-2; 7 bases line up with TRBD2. This clonotype originated in a man aged 45 to 65 in good health and CMV-seronegative. CDR3 residues: CASSPTSASGELFF. The CDR3 DNA reads as TGTGCCAGCAGTCCCACTAGCGCTTCCGGGGAGCTGTTTTTT.